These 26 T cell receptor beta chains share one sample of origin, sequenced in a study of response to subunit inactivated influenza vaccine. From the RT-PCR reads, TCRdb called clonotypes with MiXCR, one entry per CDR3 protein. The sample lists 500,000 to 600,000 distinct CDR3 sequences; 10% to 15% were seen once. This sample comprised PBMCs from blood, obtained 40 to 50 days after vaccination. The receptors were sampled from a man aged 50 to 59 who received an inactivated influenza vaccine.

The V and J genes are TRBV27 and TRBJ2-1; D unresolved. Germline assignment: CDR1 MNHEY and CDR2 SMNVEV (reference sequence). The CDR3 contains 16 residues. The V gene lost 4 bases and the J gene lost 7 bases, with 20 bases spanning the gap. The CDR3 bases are TGTGCCAGCAGTTACTCTCCAGGTGGGGTTCGTAATGAGCAGTTCTTC. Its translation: CASSYSPGGVRNEQFF.

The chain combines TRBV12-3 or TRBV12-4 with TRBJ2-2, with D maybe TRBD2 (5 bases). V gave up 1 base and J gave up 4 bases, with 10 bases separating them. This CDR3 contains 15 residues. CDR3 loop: CASSLEAVATGELFF. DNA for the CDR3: TGTGCCAGCAGTTTAGAAGCGGTGGCCACCGGGGAGCTGTTTTTT.

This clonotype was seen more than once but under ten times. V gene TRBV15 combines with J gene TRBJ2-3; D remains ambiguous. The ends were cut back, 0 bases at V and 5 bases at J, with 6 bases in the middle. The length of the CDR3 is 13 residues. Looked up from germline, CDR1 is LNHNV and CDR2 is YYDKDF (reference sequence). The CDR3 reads CATSRDLLDTQYF. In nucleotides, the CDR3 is TGTGCCACCAGCAGAGATCTACTAGATACGCAGTATTTT.

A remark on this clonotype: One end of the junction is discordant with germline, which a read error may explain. The CDR3 is CASSLALGTTNEELFF. Written as DNA, the CDR3 is TGTGCCAGCAGCTTAGCGCTCGGAACAACTAATGAAGAACTGTTTTTT. The rearrangement uses TRBV7-9 and TRBJ1-4; D is unresolved. CDR1 is SEHNR, CDR2 FQNEAQ, per germline (reference sequence). This CDR3 contains 16 residues.

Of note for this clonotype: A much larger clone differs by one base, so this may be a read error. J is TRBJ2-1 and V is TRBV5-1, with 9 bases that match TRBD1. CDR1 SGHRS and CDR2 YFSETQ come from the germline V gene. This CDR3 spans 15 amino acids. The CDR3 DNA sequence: TGCGCCAGCAGCTTGGCGGGACAGGGCTACAAAGAGCAGTTCTTC. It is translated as CASSLAGQGYKEQFF. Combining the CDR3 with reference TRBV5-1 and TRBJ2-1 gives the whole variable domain KAGVTQTPRYLIKTRGQQVTLSCSPISGHRSVSWYQQTPGQGLQFLFEYFSETQRNKGNFPGRFSGRQFSNSRSEMNVSTLELGDSALYLCASSLAGQGYKEQFFGPGTRLTVL.

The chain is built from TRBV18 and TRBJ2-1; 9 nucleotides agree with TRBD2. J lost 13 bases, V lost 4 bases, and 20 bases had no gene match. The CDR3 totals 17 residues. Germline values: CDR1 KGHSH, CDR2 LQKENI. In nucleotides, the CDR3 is TGTGCCAGCTCACTTACAGGGACGTCAGGCCTAGCGGGGAATCAGTTCTTC. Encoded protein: CASSLTGTSGLAGNQFF. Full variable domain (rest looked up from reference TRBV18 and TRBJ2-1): NAGVMQNPRHLVRRRGQEARLRCSPMKGHSHVYWYRQLPEEGLKFMVYLQKENIIDESGMPKERFSAEFPKEGPSILRIQQVVRGDSAAYFCASSLTGTSGLAGNQFFGPGTRLTVL.

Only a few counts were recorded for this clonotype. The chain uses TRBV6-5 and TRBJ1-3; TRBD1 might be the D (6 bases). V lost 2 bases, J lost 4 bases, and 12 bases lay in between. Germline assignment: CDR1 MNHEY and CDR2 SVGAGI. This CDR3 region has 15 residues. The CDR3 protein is CASSYQRTAGNTIYF. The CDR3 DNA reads TGTGCCAGCAGTTACCAGCGGACAGCGGGAAACACCATATATTTT.

Here the CDR3 reads CASSLSATNTGELFF. In DNA, the CDR3 is TGCGCCAGCAGCTTGTCAGCTACGAACACCGGGGAGCTGTTTTTT. The chain combines TRBV5-1 with TRBJ2-2, with D unresolved. The CDR3 is 15 amino acids. The germline gives CDR1 SGHRS, CDR2 YFSETQ. The germline V and J ends were trimmed by 1 base and 0 bases, with 7 bases remaining between them.

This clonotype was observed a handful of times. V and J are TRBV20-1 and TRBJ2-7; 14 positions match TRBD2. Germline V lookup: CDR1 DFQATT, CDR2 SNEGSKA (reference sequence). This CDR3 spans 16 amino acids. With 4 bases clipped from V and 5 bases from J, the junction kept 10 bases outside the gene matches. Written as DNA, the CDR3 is TGCAGTGCTAAATTCTGGACTAGCGGGAGGAACCACGAGCAGTACTTC. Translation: CSAKFWTSGRNHEQYF.

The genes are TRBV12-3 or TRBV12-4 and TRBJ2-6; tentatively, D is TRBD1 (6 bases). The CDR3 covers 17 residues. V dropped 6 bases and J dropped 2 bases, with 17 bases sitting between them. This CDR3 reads CASSRSRGNAGANVLTF. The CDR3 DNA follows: TGTGCCAGCAGCCGGTCGAGGGGGAATGCTGGGGCCAACGTCCTGACTTTC.

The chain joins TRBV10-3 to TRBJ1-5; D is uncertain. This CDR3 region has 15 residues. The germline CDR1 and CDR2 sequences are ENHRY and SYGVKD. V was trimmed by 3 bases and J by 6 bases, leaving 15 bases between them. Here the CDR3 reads CAISEHEGTPQPQHF. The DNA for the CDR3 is TGTGCCATCAGTGAACACGAGGGCACTCCTCAGCCCCAGCATTTT.

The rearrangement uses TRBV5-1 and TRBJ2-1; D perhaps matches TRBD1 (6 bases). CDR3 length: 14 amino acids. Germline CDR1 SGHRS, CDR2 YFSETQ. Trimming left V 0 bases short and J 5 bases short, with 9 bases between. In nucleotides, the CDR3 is TGCGCCAGCAGCTTGGGGACAGTTAACAATGAGCAGTTCTTC. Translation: CASSLGTVNNEQFF.

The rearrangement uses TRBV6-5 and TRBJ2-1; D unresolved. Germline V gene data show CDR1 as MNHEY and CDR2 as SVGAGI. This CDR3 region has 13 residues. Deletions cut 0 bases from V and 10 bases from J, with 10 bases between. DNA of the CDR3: TGTGCCAGCAGTTACTCGTACTACCGGGAGCAGTTCTTC. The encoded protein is CASSYSYYREQFF.

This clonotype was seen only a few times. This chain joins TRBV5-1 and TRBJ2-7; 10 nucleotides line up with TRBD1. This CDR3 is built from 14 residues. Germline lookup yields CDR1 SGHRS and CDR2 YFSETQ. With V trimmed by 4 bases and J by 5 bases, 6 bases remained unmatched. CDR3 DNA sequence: TGCGCCAGCAGCCTCTGGACAGGGGGTAACGAGCAGTACTTC. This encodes CASSLWTGGNEQYF.

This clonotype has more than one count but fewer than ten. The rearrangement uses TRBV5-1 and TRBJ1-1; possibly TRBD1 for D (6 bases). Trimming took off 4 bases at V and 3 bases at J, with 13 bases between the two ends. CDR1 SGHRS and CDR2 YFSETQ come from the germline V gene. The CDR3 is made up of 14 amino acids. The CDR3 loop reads CASSEGRGDTEAFF. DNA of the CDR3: TGCGCCAGCAGCGAGGGCAGGGGAGACACTGAAGCTTTCTTT.

The CDR3 nucleotides read TGTGCCACCAGCAGAGCCCCAGAAGAGACCCAGTACTTC. This gives the protein CATSRAPEETQYF. The chain links TRBV15 to TRBJ2-5; the D is unclear. The CDR3 covers 13 residues. The V gene's germline CDR1 is LNHNV and CDR2 YYDKDF (reference sequence). The V gene lost 1 base and the J gene lost 3 bases, with 6 bases spanning the gap.

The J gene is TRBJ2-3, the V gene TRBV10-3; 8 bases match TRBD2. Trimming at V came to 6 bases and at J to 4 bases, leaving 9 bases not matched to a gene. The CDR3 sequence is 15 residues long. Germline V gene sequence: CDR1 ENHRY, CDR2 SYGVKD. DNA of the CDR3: TGTGCCATCAGACCTAGCGGGCGGGGGGCAGATACGCAGTATTTT. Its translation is CAIRPSGRGADTQYF.

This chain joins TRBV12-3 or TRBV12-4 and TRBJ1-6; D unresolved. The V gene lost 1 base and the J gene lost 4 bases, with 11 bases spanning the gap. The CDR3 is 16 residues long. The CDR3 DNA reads TGTGCCAGCAGTTTAGACGGAACGAATTATAATTCACCCCTCCACTTT. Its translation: CASSLDGTNYNSPLHF.

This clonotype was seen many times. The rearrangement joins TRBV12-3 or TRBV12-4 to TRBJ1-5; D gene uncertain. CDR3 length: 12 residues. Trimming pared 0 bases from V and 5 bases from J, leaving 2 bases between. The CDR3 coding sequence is TGTGCCAGCAGTTTAGCGTATCAGCCCCAGCATTTT. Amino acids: CASSLAYQPQHF.

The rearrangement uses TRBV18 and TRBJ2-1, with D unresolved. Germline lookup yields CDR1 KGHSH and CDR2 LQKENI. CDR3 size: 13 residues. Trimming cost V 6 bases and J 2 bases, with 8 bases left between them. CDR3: CASSRNPYNEQFF. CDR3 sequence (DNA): TGTGCCAGCTCCAGAAACCCCTACAATGAGCAGTTCTTC.

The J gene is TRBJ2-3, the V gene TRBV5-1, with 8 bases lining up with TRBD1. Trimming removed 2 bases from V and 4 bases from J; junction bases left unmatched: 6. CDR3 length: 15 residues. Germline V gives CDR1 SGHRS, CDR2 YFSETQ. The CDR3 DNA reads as TGCGCCAGCAGCTTCGGACAGGGCAATTCAGATACGCAGTATTTT. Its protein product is CASSFGQGNSDTQYF.

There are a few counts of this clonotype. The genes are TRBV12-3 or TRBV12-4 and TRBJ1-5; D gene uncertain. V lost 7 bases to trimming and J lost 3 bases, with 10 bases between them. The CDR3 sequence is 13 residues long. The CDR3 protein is CASTLAPNQPQHF. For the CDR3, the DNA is TGTGCCAGCACCCTCGCCCCCAATCAGCCCCAGCATTTT.

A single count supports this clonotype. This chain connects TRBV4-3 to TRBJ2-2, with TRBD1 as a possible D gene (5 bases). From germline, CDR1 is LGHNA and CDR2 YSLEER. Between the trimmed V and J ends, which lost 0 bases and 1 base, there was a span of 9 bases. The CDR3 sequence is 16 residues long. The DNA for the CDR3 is TGCGCCAGCAGCCAAGATTGGGGCGGGAACACCGGGGAGCTGTTTTTT. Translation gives CASSQDWGGNTGELFF.

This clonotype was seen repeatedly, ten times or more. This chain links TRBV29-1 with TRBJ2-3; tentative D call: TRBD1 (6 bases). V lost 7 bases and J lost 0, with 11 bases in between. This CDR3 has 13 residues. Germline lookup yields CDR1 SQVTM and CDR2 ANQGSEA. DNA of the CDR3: TGCAGCGACAGGGATCGGAGCACAGATACGCAGTATTTT. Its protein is CSDRDRSTDTQYF.

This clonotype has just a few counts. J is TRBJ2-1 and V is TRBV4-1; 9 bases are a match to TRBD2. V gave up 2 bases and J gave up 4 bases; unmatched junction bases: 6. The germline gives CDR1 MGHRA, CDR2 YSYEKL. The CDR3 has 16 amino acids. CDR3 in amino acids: CASSQPKRGAYNEQFF. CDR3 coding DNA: TGCGCCAGCAGCCAACCTAAGCGGGGGGCTTACAATGAGCAGTTCTTC.

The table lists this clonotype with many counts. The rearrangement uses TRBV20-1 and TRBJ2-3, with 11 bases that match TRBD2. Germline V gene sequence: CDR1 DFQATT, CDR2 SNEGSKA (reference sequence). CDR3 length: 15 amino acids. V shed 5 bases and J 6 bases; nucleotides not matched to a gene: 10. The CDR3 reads CSAEIAGGHVDTQYF. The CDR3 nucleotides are TGCAGTGCTGAGATAGCGGGAGGGCACGTGGATACGCAGTATTTT.